The T cell receptor (beta chain) described here comes from a study of cytomegalovirus exposure and HLA in healthy donors. Study observations and caveats: It was assumed in the presence/absence analyses that sequencing depth was roughly uniform across donors. TCR beta chains numbering roughly 150 were designated cytomegalovirus-associated.

It was with 60 Vbeta and 13 Jbeta primers that the PCR ran. How the authors handled the data: Later work found 74 million or so unique TCR beta chains, with 10 million to 14 million shared. Measured with immunoSEQ multiplex PCR; TCRdb has only the in-frame clones, and not every one. The V and J calls and the clone size are those of that table, but D and trimming were determined from the DNA. The repertoire holds about 150,000 clones, with over 75% as singletons. Notes on this clone: Its antigen is currently unknown.

The clonotype was recovered from a woman aged 25 to 39 in good health and CMV-seronegative. Sequenced input: PBMCs.

This CDR3 reads CASSLSRTDYEQYF. CDR3 in DNA: TGTGCCAGCAGCTTATCTCGGACAGACTACGAGCAGTACTTC. The rearrangement uses TRBV7-2 and TRBJ2-7, with D possibly TRBD1 on 6 matching bases. With 2 bases removed from V and 3 bases from J, the gap between germline ends came to 11 bases. Germline CDR1 and CDR2: SGHTA and FQGNSA. The CDR3 spans 14 residues.